This record looks at one T cell receptor beta chain sequence and its context. V lost 6 bases and J lost 2, with 8 bases in between. The CDR3 length is 12 residues. Each CDR3 protein gets one entry after TCRdb re-called the RT-PCR reads with MiXCR. The sample contains 650,000 to 800,000 distinct CDR3 sequences, 14% of which appear only once. Material for sequencing was memory CD4+ T cells from blood. The clonotype originates from a female donor in good health, serving as a healthy control. V and J are TRBV12-3 or TRBV12-4 and TRBJ2-7; D unclear. The CDR3 spells CASSTLTYEQYF. CDR3 sequence (DNA): TGTGCCAGCAGCACTCTTACCTACGAGCAGTACTTC.